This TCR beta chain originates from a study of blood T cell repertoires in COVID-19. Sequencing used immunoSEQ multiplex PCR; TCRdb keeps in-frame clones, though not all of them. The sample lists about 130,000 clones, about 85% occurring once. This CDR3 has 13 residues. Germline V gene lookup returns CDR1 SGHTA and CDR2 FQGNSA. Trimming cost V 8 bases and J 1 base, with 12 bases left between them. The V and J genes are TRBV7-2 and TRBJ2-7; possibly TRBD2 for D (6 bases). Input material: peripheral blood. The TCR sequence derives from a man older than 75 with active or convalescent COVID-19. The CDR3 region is CASRVAGSYEQYF. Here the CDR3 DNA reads TGTGCCAGCCGCGTTGCGGGATCCTACGAGCAGTACTTC. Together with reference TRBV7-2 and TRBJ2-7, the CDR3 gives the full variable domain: GAGVSQSPSNKVTEKGKDVELRCDPISGHTALYWYRQSLGQGLEFLIYFQGNSAPDKSGLPSDRFSAERTGGSVSTLTIQRTQQEDSAVYLCASRVAGSYEQYFGPGTRLTVT.